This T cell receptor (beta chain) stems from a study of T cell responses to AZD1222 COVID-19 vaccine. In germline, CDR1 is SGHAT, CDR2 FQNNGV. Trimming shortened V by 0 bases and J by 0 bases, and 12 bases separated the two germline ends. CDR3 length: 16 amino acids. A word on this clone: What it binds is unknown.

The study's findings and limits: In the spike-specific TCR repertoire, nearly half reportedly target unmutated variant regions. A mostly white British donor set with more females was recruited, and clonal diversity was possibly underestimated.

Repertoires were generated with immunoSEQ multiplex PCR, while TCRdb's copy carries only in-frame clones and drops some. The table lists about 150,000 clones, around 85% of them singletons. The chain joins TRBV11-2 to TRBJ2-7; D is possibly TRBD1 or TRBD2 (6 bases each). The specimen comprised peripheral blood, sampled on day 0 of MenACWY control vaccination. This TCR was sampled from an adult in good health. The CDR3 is CASSLDRGLLSYEQYF. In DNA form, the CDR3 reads TGTGCCAGCAGCTTAGATCGGGGGCTGCTCTCCTACGAGCAGTACTTC.